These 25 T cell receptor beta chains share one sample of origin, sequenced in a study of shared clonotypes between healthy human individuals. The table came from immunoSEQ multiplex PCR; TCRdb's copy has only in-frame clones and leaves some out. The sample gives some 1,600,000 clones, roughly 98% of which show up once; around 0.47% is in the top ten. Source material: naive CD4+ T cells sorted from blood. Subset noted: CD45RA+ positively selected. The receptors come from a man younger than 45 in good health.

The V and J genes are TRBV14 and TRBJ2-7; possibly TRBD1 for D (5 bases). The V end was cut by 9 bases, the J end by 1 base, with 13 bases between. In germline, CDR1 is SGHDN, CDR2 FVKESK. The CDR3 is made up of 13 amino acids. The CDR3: CASARGSSYEQYF. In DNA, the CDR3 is TGTGCCAGTGCAAGGGGATCTTCCTACGAGCAGTACTTC. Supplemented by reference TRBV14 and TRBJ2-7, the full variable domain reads EAGVTQFPSHSVIEKGQTVTLRCDPISGHDNLYWYRRVMGKEIKFLLHFVKESKQDESGMPNNRFLAERTGGTYSTLKVQPAELEDSGVYFCASARGSSYEQYFGPGTRLTVT.

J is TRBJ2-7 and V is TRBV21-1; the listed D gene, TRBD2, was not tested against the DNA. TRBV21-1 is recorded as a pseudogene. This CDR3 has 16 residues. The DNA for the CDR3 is TGTGCCAGCAGCACCGGTTCTCGGGTACCCCGCCACGAGCAGTACTTC. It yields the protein CASSTGSRVPRHEQYF.

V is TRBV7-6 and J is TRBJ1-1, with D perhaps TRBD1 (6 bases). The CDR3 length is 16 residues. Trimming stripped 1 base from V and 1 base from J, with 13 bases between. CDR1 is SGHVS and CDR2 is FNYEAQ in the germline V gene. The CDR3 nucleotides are TGTGCCAGCAGCTTAGGGGCGGGGGCTAGGAACACTGAAGCTTTCTTT. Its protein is CASSLGAGARNTEAFF.

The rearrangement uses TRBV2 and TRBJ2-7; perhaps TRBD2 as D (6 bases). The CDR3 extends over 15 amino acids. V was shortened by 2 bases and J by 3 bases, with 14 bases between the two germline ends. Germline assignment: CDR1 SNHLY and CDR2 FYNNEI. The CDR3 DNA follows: TGTGCCAGCAGTGAAAACGGGGGAACAGGCTACGAGCAGTACTTC. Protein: CASSENGGTGYEQYF.

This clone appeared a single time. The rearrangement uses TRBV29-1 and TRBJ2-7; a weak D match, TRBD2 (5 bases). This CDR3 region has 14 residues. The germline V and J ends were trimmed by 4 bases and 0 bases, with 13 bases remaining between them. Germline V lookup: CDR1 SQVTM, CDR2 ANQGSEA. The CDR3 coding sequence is TGCAGCGTTGCCGCTAGCCTAGACTCCTACGAGCAGTACTTC. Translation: CSVAASLDSYEQYF.

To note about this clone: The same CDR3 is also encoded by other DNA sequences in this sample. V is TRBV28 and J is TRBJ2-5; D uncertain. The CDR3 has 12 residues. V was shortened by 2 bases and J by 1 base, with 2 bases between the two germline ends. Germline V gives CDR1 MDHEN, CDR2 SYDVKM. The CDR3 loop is CASSLVQETQYF. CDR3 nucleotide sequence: TGTGCCAGCAGTTTAGTCCAAGAGACCCAGTACTTC.

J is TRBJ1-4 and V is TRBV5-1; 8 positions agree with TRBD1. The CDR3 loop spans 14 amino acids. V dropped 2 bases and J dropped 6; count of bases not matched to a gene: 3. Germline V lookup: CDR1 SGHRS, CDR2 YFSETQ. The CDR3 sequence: CASSFRGLDEKLFF. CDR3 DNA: TGCGCCAGCAGCTTCAGGGGGCTCGATGAAAAACTGTTTTTT.

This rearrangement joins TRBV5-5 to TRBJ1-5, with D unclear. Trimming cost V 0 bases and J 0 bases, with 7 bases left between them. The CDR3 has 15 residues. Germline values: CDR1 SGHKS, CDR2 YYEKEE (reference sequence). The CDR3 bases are TGTGCCAGCAGCTTGGAGGGATATAGCAATCAGCCCCAGCATTTT. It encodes CASSLEGYSNQPQHF.

CDR3 sequence reads: CASSPSGGDGEQFF. The CDR3 coding sequence is TGTGCCAGCTCACCATCTGGAGGGGACGGTGAGCAGTTCTTC. The V and J genes are TRBV18 and TRBJ2-1; D might be TRBD2 (6 bases). Trimming removed 2 bases from V and 9 bases from J, with 14 bases in between. Germline values: CDR1 KGHSH, CDR2 LQKENI. This CDR3 region has 14 residues.

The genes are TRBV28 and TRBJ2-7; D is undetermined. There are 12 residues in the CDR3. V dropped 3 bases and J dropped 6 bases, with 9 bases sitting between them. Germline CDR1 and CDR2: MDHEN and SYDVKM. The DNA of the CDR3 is TGTGCCAGCAGTTTCCAAGTTTCCGAGCAGTACTTC. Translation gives CASSFQVSEQYF.

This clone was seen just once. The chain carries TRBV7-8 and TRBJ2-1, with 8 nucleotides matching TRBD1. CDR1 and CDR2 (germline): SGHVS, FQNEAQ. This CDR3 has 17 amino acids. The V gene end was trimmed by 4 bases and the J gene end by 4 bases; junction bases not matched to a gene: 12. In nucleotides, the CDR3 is TGTGCCAGCAGCTCCAGGGGGCTACGACAGTCTTACAATGAGCAGTTCTTC. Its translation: CASSSRGLRQSYNEQFF.

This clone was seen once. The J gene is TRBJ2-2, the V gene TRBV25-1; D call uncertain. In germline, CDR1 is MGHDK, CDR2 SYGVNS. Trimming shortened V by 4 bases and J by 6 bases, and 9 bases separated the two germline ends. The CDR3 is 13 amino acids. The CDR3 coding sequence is TGTGCCAGCAGTGGGAGCCCGTCCGGGGAGCTGTTTTTT. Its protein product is CASSGSPSGELFF.

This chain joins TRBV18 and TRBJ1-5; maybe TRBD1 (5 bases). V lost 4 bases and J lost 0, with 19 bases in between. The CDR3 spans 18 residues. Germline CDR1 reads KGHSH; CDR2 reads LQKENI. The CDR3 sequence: CASSRSQTGQTSNQPQHF. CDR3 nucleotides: TGTGCCAGCTCACGGTCGCAGACGGGGCAAACTAGCAATCAGCCCCAGCATTTT.

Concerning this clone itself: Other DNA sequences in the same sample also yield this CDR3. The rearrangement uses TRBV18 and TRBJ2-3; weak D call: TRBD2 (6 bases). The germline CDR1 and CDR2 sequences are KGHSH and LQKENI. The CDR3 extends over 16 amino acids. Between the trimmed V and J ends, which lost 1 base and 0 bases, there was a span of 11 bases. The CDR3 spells CASSPLGGGSTDTQYF. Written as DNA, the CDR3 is TGTGCCAGCTCACCACTCGGGGGAGGCAGCACAGATACGCAGTATTTT.

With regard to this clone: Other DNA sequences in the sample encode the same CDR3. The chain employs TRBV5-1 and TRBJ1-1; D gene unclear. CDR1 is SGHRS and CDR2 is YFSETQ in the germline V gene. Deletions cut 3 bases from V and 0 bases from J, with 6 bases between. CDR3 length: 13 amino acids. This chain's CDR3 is CASSSGVNTEAFF. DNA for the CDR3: TGCGCCAGCAGCTCCGGGGTGAACACTGAAGCTTTCTTT.

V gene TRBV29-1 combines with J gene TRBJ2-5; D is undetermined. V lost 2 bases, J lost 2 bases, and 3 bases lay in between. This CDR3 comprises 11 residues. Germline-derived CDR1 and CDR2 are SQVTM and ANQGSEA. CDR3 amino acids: CSVEPQETQYF. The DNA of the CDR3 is TGCAGCGTTGAACCACAAGAGACCCAGTACTTC.

The DNA of the CDR3 is TGTGCCAGCAGTGAAGGGTGGGCAGGGCTGAGGCAGCAGTACTTC. It codes for CASSEGWAGLRQQYF. The chain links TRBV6-1 to TRBJ2-7; D possibly corresponds to TRBD1 (5 bases). Trimming took off 1 base at V and 8 bases at J, with 18 bases between the two ends. The V gene's germline CDR1 is MNHNS and CDR2 SASEGT. The CDR3 has 15 amino acids.

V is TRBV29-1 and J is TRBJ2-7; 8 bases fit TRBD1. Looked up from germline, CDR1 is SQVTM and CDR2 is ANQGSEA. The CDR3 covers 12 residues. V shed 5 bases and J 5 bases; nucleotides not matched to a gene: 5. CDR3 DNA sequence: TGCAGCGTTCGGACAGGGATTAACGAGCAGTACTTC. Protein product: CSVRTGINEQYF.

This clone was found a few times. This CDR3 reads CASSPLAGGVYEQYF. CDR3 bases: TGTGCCAGCTCACCACTGGCGGGGGGGGTCTACGAGCAGTACTTC. The chain uses TRBV18 and TRBJ2-7; TRBD2 matches at 9 bases. The germline gives CDR1 KGHSH, CDR2 LQKENI. There are 15 residues in the CDR3. Trimming took 1 base from V and 3 from J; bases not matched to a gene: 4.

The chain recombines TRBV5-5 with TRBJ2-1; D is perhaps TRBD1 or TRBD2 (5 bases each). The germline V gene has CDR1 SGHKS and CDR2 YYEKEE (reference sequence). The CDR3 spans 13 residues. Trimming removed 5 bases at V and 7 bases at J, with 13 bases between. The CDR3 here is CASSPGPLNEQFF. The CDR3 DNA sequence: TGTGCCAGCAGTCCGGGACCGCTAAATGAGCAGTTCTTC.

CDR3 nucleotides: TGTGCCAGTAGCCGTCCGGGTGGGGACAAAAACATTCAGTACTTC. Translated, it gives CASSRPGGDKNIQYF. The gene calls are TRBV19 and TRBJ2-4; D not resolved. CDR3 length: 15 residues. Germline loops: CDR1 LNHDA, CDR2 SQIVND (reference sequence). V gave up 6 bases and J gave up 3 bases, with 15 bases separating them.

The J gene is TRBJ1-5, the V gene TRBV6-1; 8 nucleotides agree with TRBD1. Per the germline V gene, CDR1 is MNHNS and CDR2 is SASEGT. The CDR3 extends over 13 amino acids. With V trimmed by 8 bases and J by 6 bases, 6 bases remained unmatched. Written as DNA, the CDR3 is TGTGCCAGCGGACAGGGATTTACTCAGCCCCAGCATTTT. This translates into CASGQGFTQPQHF.

This CDR3 is CASISKTREQYF. CDR3 nucleotides: TGTGCCAGCATATCTAAGACTCGCGAGCAGTACTTC. This sequence joins TRBV6-4 and TRBJ2-7; D gene unclear. Looked up from germline, CDR1 is MRHNA and CDR2 is SNTAGT. Between the trimmed V and J ends, which lost 7 bases and 6 bases, there was a span of 13 bases. CDR3 length equals 12 residues.

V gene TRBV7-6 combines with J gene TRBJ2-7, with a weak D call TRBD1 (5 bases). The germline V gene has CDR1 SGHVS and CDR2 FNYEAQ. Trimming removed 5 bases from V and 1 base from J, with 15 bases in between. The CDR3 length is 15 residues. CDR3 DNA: TGTGCCAGCAGCAATACAGGAGACGTTTCCTACGAGCAGTACTTC. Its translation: CASSNTGDVSYEQYF.

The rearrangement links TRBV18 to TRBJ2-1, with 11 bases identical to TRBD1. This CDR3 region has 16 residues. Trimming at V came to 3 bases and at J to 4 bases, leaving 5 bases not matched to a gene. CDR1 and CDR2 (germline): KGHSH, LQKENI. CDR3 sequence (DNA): TGTGCCAGCTCACCCCTAGGGACAGGGGGGTACAATGAGCAGTTCTTC. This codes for CASSPLGTGGYNEQFF.